Presented here are 18 T cell receptor beta chains from one specimen sequenced in a study of immune reconstitution after stem cell transplant in scleroderma. MiXCR, run by TCRdb on the RT-PCR reads, gives a single entry per CDR3 protein. The repertoire has approximately 3,500 distinct CDR3 sequences, roughly 5.7% of them found once; the top ten carry approximately 15%. This material was collected before or after autologous hematopoietic stem cell transplantation (not recorded which). All receptors derive from a female donor with systemic sclerosis.

This clonotype is termed medium-sized (0.01 to 0.1%). The J gene is TRBJ2-7, the V gene TRBV5-1; 13 positions agree with TRBD2. CDR3 length: 18 residues. The junction had 19 bases not matched to a gene; V was cut back by 4 bases and J by 9 bases. Looked up from germline, CDR1 is SGHRS and CDR2 is YFSETQ. The CDR3 is CASSPAYATSGRDSVQYF. CDR3 sequence (DNA): TGCGCCAGCAGCCCAGCATACGCCACTAGCGGGAGGGACTCGGTGCAGTACTTC.

This clonotype qualifies as medium-sized. The chain employs TRBV5-1 and TRBJ1-3, with D possibly TRBD1 on 5 matching bases. V lost 7 bases, J lost 1 base, and 18 bases lay in between. This CDR3 is built from 16 residues. Germline V lookup: CDR1 SGHRS, CDR2 YFSETQ. The CDR3 sequence: CASASGGAGSGNTIYF. CDR3 coding DNA: TGCGCCAGCGCATCGGGGGGTGCGGGATCTGGAAACACCATATATTTT.

By share of the sample, this clonotype is medium-sized. The genes are TRBV5-8 and TRBJ2-7, with TRBD1 matching 7 bases. This CDR3 contains 15 residues. CDR1 SGHTS and CDR2 YDEGEE come from the germline V gene. V was clipped by 4 bases and J by 0 bases; unmatched bases: 7. CDR3 sequence reads: CASSPWDSFSYEQYF. CDR3 DNA sequence: TGTGCCAGCAGCCCCTGGGACAGCTTCTCCTACGAGCAGTACTTC. Using reference TRBV5-8 and TRBJ2-7 for the parts outside the CDR3, the full variable domain is EAGVTQSPTHLIKTRGQQATLRCSPISGHTSVYWYQQALGLGLQFLLWYDEGEERNRGNFPPRFSGRQFPNYSSELNVNALELEDSALYLCASSPWDSFSYEQYFGPGTRLTVT.

This clonotype is categorized as medium-sized (0.01 to 0.1%). The CDR3 here is CSALPGLGTYEQYF. The CDR3 DNA follows: TGCAGTGCCCTCCCGGGACTGGGAACCTACGAGCAGTACTTC. This rearrangement joins TRBV20-1 to TRBJ2-7, with a possible D match to TRBD2 (6 bases). The CDR3 has 14 residues. V lost 6 bases and J lost 2, with 17 bases in between. CDR1 and CDR2 from the germline V gene are DFQATT and SNEGSKA (reference sequence).

This clonotype is labeled medium-sized. The gene calls are TRBV20-1 and TRBJ1-2; TRBD1 aligns across 10 bases. Per germline, CDR1 DFQATT and CDR2 SNEGSKA (reference sequence). CDR3 length: 15 residues. V dropped 0 bases and J dropped 5; count of bases not matched to a gene: 6. CDR3 sequence reads: CSARDPGTGVYGYTF. The CDR3 DNA reads as TGCAGTGCTAGAGACCCCGGGACAGGGGTTTATGGCTACACCTTC.

In this sample, this clonotype is medium-sized. The chain uses TRBV20-1 and TRBJ2-3, with TRBD1 identical over 7 bases. Germline CDR1 is DFQATT and CDR2 is SNEGSKA (reference sequence). V dropped 3 bases and J dropped 8; count of bases not matched to a gene: 11. This CDR3 spans 14 amino acids. The DNA of the CDR3 is TGCAGTGCTAGCCCGGGACAGTTCGGGCTTACGCAGTATTTT. Encoded protein: CSASPGQFGLTQYF.

This clonotype was seen only a few times. V usage is TRBV18 and J usage is TRBJ2-3; a possible D gene is TRBD1 (6 bases). V lost 5 bases and J lost 0, with 12 bases in between. The CDR3 spans 15 residues. In germline, CDR1 is KGHSH, CDR2 LQKENI. DNA of the CDR3: TGTGCCAGCTCATCCGGACAGCTAAGCACAGATACGCAGTATTTT. It translates to CASSSGQLSTDTQYF.

This clonotype rates as medium-sized. DNA of the CDR3: TGTGCCAGCAGCAAAGCGCGGGGGCCCCGTCTCATGGATACGCAGTATTTT. Translated: CASSKARGPRLMDTQYF. The chain is built from TRBV21-1 and TRBJ2-3; the DNA was not used to check the table's D call, TRBD1. TRBV21-1 is labeled a pseudogene. CDR3 length equals 17 residues.

This clonotype ranks as medium-sized. V usage is TRBV20-1 and J usage is TRBJ1-1; 7 bases fit TRBD1. Germline V gives CDR1 DFQATT, CDR2 SNEGSKA (reference sequence). The CDR3 sequence is 14 residues long. The V and J ends lost 2 bases and 0 bases, in that order; junction bases with no gene match: 3. This chain's CDR3 is CSARRDRLNTEAFF. CDR3 in DNA: TGCAGTGCTAGAAGGGACAGATTGAACACTGAAGCTTTCTTT.

Judged by abundance, this clonotype is medium-sized. The V gene is TRBV5-1, the J gene TRBJ2-3; D possibly corresponds to TRBD1 (6 bases). The V end lost 2 bases, the J end lost 6 bases, and 16 bases lay between the germline ends. The CDR3 totals 15 residues. Germline CDR1 reads SGHRS; CDR2 reads YFSETQ. The CDR3 is CASSFLQGHWDTQYF. The CDR3, as DNA: TGCGCCAGCAGCTTCCTACAGGGACATTGGGATACGCAGTATTTT.

By share, this clonotype counts as medium-sized. The rearrangement joins TRBV5-1 to TRBJ1-4, with D hard to call. Germline lookup yields CDR1 SGHRS and CDR2 YFSETQ. The V gene lost 1 base and the J gene lost 3 bases, with 7 bases spanning the gap. This CDR3 contains 14 residues. In DNA, the CDR3 is TGCGCCAGCAGCTTGCTCGGGGCTAATGAAAAACTGTTTTTT. The encoded protein is CASSLLGANEKLFF.

By its share, this clonotype is medium-sized. The chain has TRBV6-5 and TRBJ2-3; D gene unclear. In germline, CDR1 is MNHEY, CDR2 SVGAGI. V gave up 4 bases and J gave up 11 bases, with 16 bases separating them. This CDR3 is built from 13 residues. CDR3 protein: CASSSTGVAVQYF. Here the CDR3 DNA reads TGTGCCAGCAGTTCCACTGGGGTTGCAGTGCAGTATTTT.

This clonotype qualifies as medium-sized (0.01 to 0.1%). V and J are TRBV5-1 and TRBJ2-2; D is unresolved. The V and J ends lost 3 bases and 5 bases respectively, with 8 bases between them. Germline lookup yields CDR1 SGHRS and CDR2 YFSETQ. The CDR3 consists of 13 residues. The CDR3 loop reads CASSSAPTGELFF. CDR3 sequence (DNA): TGCGCCAGCAGCTCGGCTCCAACCGGGGAGCTGTTTTTT.

This clonotype was recorded a few times. The rearrangement joins TRBV7-2 to TRBJ2-1; 8 nucleotides line up with TRBD2. The CDR3 totals 15 residues. V dropped 3 bases and J dropped 2; count of bases not matched to a gene: 3. The V gene's germline CDR1 is SGHTA and CDR2 FQGNSA. CDR3 in amino acids: CASSFSGGAYNEQFF. CDR3 nucleotides: TGTGCCAGCAGCTTTTCCGGGGGGGCCTACAATGAGCAGTTCTTC.

This clonotype is judged medium-sized. V is TRBV12-3 or TRBV12-4 and J is TRBJ1-5; tentatively, D is TRBD1 (6 bases). V shed 2 bases and J shed 4 bases, with 6 bases lying between them. There are 13 residues in the CDR3. CDR3 in amino acids: CASSLRGNQPQHF. The CDR3 DNA sequence: TGTGCCAGCAGTTTAAGGGGGAATCAGCCCCAGCATTTT.

This clonotype was counted a few times. The genes are TRBV5-4 and TRBJ2-7, with 10 nucleotides matching TRBD2. This CDR3 has 15 amino acids. Germline V gene data show CDR1 as SGHNT and CDR2 as YYREEE (reference sequence). J was trimmed by 4 bases and V by 0 bases; bases with no gene match: 4. CDR3 in amino acids: CASSLGLAGYYEQYF. Written as DNA, the CDR3 is TGTGCCAGCAGCTTGGGACTAGCGGGCTATTACGAGCAGTACTTC.

This clonotype ranks as medium-sized. The chain combines TRBV5-1 with TRBJ1-5; 7 bases match TRBD1. This CDR3 is built from 15 residues. Germline V CDR1 and CDR2: SGHRS, YFSETQ. Germline trimming cut 0 bases from V and 4 bases from J; bases unmatched to any gene: 4. In DNA, the CDR3 is TGCGCCAGCAGCTTGGCGGGACAGCAAAATCAGCCCCAGCATTTT. Its translation: CASSLAGQQNQPQHF.

This clonotype qualifies as medium-sized (0.01 to 0.1%). V and J are TRBV5-1 and TRBJ2-1, with 12 nucleotides matching TRBD2. Germline values: CDR1 SGHRS, CDR2 YFSETQ. The CDR3 sequence is 18 residues long. V dropped 6 bases and J dropped 1; count of bases not matched to a gene: 11. The CDR3 bases are TGCGCCAGCAACCACCTAGCGGGAGGGCCTCTATCCTACAATGAGCAGTTCTTC. This sequence encodes CASNHLAGGPLSYNEQFF.